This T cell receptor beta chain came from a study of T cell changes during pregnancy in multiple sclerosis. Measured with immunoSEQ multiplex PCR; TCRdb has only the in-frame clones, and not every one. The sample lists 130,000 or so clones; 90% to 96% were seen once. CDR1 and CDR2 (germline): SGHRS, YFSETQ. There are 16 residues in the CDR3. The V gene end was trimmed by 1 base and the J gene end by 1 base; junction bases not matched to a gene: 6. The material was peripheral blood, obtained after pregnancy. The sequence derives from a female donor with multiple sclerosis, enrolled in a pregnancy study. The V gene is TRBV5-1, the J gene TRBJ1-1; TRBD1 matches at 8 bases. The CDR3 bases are TGCGCCAGCAGCTTGATAGGACAGGGTACGAACACTGAAGCTTTCTTT. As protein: CASSLIGQGTNTEAFF.